This TCR beta chain was captured in a study of OX40 agonist ivuxolimab in advanced cancers. Study-level background: In three patients, partial responses were observed, one with hepatocellular carcinoma and two with cutaneous melanoma.

TCRdb keeps only in-frame clones here, not all; method: immunoSEQ multiplex PCR. The table lists some 80,000 clones, about 89% of them singletons. Study-wide results and caveats: Nonresponders included some who also had low normalized T-cell clonal expansion.

The CDR3 has 14 amino acids. Germline CDR1 and CDR2: MNHEY and SVGAGI. J gave up 7 bases and V 5 bases, and 4 bases lay outside the gene matches. Comments on this clone: What it recognizes is unknown.

Sampling times: baseline, cycle 4 day 1, cycle 7 day 1. The chain links TRBV6-5 to TRBJ1-5; TRBD1 agrees at 11 bases. This specimen consisted of CD4+ or CD8+ T cells sorted from blood, obtained in a trial of the OX40 agonist ivuxolimab. The source is an adult with an advanced solid tumor such as melanoma, head and neck, liver or kidney cancer. CDR3 protein: CASSPDRGQQPQHF. The CDR3 DNA reads TGTGCCAGCAGTCCGGACAGGGGGCAGCAGCCCCAGCATTTT.